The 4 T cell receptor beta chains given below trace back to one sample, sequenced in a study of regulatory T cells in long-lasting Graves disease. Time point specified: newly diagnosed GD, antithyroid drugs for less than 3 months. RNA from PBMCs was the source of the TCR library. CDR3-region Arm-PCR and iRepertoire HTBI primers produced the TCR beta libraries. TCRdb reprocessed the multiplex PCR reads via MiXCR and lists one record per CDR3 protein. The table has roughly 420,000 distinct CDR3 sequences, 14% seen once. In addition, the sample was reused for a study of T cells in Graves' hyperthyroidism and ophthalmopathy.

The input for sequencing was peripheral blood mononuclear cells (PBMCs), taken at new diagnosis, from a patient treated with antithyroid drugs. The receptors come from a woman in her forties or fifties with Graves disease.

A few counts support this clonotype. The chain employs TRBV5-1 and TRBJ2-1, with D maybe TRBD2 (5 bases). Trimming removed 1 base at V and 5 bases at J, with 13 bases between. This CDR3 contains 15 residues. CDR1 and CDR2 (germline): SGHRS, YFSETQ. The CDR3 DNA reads TGCGCCAGCAGCTTGTGGGGAGCACTCGACAATGAGCAGTTCTTC. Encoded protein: CASSLWGALDNEQFF.

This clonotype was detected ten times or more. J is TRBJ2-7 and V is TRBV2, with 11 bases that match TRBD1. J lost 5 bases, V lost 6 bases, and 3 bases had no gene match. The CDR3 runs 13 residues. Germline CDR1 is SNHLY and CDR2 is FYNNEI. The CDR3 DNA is TGTGCCAGCAGGCGGGACAGGGGGAACGAGCAGTACTTC. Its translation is CASRRDRGNEQYF.

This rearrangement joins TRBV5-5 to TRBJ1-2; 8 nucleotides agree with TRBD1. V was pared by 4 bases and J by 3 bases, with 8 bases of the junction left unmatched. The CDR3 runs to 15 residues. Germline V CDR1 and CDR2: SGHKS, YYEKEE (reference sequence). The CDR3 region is CASSPRTGWDYGYTF. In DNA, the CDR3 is TGTGCCAGCAGCCCAAGGACAGGGTGGGACTATGGCTACACCTTC.

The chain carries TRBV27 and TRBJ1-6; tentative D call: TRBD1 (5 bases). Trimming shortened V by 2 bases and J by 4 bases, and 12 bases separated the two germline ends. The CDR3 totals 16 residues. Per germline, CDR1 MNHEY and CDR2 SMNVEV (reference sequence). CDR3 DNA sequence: TGTGCCAGCAGTTTAGGGGAAGGGGTTTATAATTCACCCCTCCACTTT. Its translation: CASSLGEGVYNSPLHF.